This T cell receptor (beta chain) was sequenced in a study of T-cell reconstitution after alpha-beta-depleted transplantation in children. A library of TCRbeta sequences, prepared with unique molecular identifiers, was generated. From the PCR reads, TCRdb called clonotypes with MiXCR, one entry per CDR3 protein. The sample includes about 130,000 distinct CDR3 sequences, roughly 10% seen only once; the top ten take about 24%. The CDR3 extends over 13 amino acids. The junction had 9 bases not matched to a gene; V was cut back by 7 bases and J by 8 bases. Germline CDR1 is SGHTS and CDR2 is YDEGEE. The sample consisted of PBMCs, mostly from graft donor cells, taken 180 days after TCRalphabeta/CD19-depleted stem cell transplant. The chain has TRBV5-8 and TRBJ2-1, with 7 nucleotides matching TRBD2. This clonotype originated in a girl less than two years old who had a stem cell transplant for combined immunodeficiency, so the T cells may come from the graft donor. The CDR3 sequence is CASGPWGGYEQFF. CDR3 nucleotides: TGTGCCAGCGGGCCCTGGGGGGGGTATGAGCAGTTCTTC. Combining the CDR3 with reference TRBV5-8 and TRBJ2-1 gives the whole variable domain EAGVTQSPTHLIKTRGQQATLRCSPISGHTSVYWYQQALGLGLQFLLWYDEGEERNRGNFPPRFSGRQFPNYSSELNVNALELEDSALYLCASGPWGGYEQFFGPGTRLTVL.